A single TCR beta chain is shown here with its context. This sample is part of a study of blood T cell repertoires in COVID-19. Study at large: COVID-19 samples collected from the United States, Italy and Spain covered acute and convalescent phases. The cDNA or gDNA used as material had been derived from T cells, B-cell-depleted T cells, or PBMCs.

The CDR3 is 15 amino acids. With 0 bases removed from V and 0 bases from J, the gap between germline ends came to 6 bases. Germline assignment: CDR1 MDHEN and CDR2 SYDVKM. Per the original methods: Scientists estimated how many nucleated cells there were by amplifying reference gene primers. Generated by immunoSEQ multiplex PCR, the TCRdb table keeps only in-frame clones and is missing some. Clone size and V and J calls were adopted from that table, with D and trimming inferred from the DNA. Found here are 150,000 to 200,000 clones, around 87% of them singletons; the top ten hold about 0.58%. The chain carries TRBV28 and TRBJ1-3; D possibly corresponds to TRBD1 (5 bases). This TCR came from a middle-aged man with acute or convalescent COVID-19. The sequenced sample was peripheral blood. This chain's CDR3 is CASSLWGHSGNTIYF. The CDR3 coding sequence is TGTGCCAGCAGTTTATGGGGGCACTCTGGAAACACCATATATTTT. Supplemented by reference TRBV28 and TRBJ1-3, the full variable domain reads DVKVTQSSRYLVKRTGEKVFLECVQDMDHENMFWYRQDPGLGLRLIYFSYDVKMKEKGDIPEGYSVSREKKERFSLILESASTNQTSMYLCASSLWGHSGNTIYFGEGSWLTVV.